One and the same sample provided the 31 T cell receptor beta chains below, sequenced in a study of control samples from healthy donors and cancer patients. Profiling relied on immunoSEQ multiplex PCR, and the TCRdb table lists in-frame clones only, not all of them. The table records roughly 130,000 clones, around 90% of them present only once. The sequenced material came from blood. The receptors were gathered from a man in his late teens or twenties in good health.

The rearrangement joins TRBV29-1 to TRBJ2-3; 12 bases are a match to TRBD2. V was clipped by 5 bases and J by 4 bases; unmatched bases: 4. CDR3 length equals 14 residues. The germline V gene encodes CDR1 SQVTM and CDR2 ANQGSEA. CDR3 coding DNA: TGCAGCGTTAAACTAGCGGGAGGCTCAGATACGCAGTATTTT. It translates to CSVKLAGGSDTQYF.

In the case of this clone: One end of the junction varies from germline; a read error may be responsible. The J gene is TRBJ1-5, the V gene TRBV19; D remains unclear. The V gene's germline CDR1 is LNHDA and CDR2 SQIVND (reference sequence). The CDR3 has 15 residues. The CDR3 protein is CANSEDDSSNQPQHF. The CDR3 bases are TGTGCCAATAGTGAGGACGATTCGAGCAATCAGCCCCAGCATTTT.

The rearrangement joins TRBV7-8 to TRBJ2-4; D is possibly TRBD1 (6 bases). V was cut by 1 base and J by 7 bases, with 8 bases left in between. The germline gives CDR1 SGHVS, CDR2 FQNEAQ. The CDR3 has 13 amino acids. CDR3: CASSLGGRNIQYF. The CDR3 coding sequence is TGTGCCAGCAGCTTAGGGGGGCGGAACATTCAGTACTTC. Filled out from reference TRBV7-8 and TRBJ2-4, the complete variable domain reads GAGVSQSPRYKVAKRGQDVALRCDPISGHVSLFWYQQALGQGPEFLTYFQNEAQLDKSGLPSDRFFAERPEGSVSTLKIQRTQQEDSAVYLCASSLGGRNIQYFGAGTRLSVL.

The CDR3 region is CASNTRGPGTQYF. The DNA of the CDR3 is TGTGCCAGCAATACGCGGGGTCCGGGGACCCAGTACTTC. The J gene is TRBJ2-5, the V gene TRBV28; TRBD2 might be the D (6 bases). The CDR3 length is 13 residues. Per the germline V gene, CDR1 is MDHEN and CDR2 is SYDVKM. The germline V and J ends were trimmed by 7 bases and 7 bases, with 16 bases remaining between them.

V gene TRBV6-4 combines with J gene TRBJ2-3, with D unclear. The CDR3 has 14 amino acids. The germline gives CDR1 MRHNA, CDR2 SNTAGT. The ends were cut back, 0 bases at V and 0 bases at J, with 4 bases in the middle. CDR3: CASSDSESTDTQYF. The CDR3 region has the DNA TGTGCCAGCAGTGACTCAGAAAGCACAGATACGCAGTATTTT.

The chain links TRBV5-6 to TRBJ1-1, with D perhaps TRBD1 (5 bases). CDR3 size: 14 residues. Trimming pared 4 bases from V and 5 bases from J, leaving 15 bases between. Germline CDR1 reads SGHDT; CDR2 reads YYEEEE. CDR3 protein: CASSLVGVGTEAFF. The DNA for the CDR3 is TGTGCCAGCAGCCTCGTAGGGGTGGGGACTGAAGCTTTCTTT.

V usage is TRBV27 and J usage is TRBJ2-7; 8 bases are a match to TRBD1. Germline V gene lookup returns CDR1 MNHEY and CDR2 SMNVEV (reference sequence). Trimming took 5 bases from V and 7 from J; bases not matched to a gene: 7. The CDR3 has 13 residues. The CDR3 spells CASSPQGAGEQYV. CDR3 nucleotides: TGTGCCAGCAGTCCCCAGGGGGCGGGTGAGCAGTACGTC.

Concerning this clone: The sample carries other DNA sequences with the same CDR3. The V call is TRBV12-3 or TRBV12-4, the J call TRBJ2-2; no firm D call. Trimming cost V 3 bases and J 4 bases, with 3 bases left between them. CDR3 size: 12 residues. CDR3 nucleotides: TGTGCCAGCAGTTTTGGCACCGGGGAGCTGTTTTTT. Protein product: CASSFGTGELFF.

V gene TRBV7-8 combines with J gene TRBJ1-1; D is perhaps TRBD1 (6 bases). The V gene lost 0 bases and the J gene lost 0 bases, with 23 bases spanning the gap. The CDR3 spans 20 residues. Germline V gives CDR1 SGHVS, CDR2 FQNEAQ. CDR3 coding DNA: TGTGCCAGCAGCTTAGCCAGGGGCCGACCTCAAATCGCCATGAACACTGAAGCTTTCTTT. It codes for CASSLARGRPQIAMNTEAFF.

The CDR3 bases are TGCGCCAGCAGCCTTGGGGGTTCTGAGACCCAGTACTTC. This codes for CASSLGGSETQYF. The chain uses TRBV5-1 and TRBJ2-5; either TRBD1 or TRBD2 may supply D (5 bases each). The CDR3 covers 13 residues. Germline V gene data show CDR1 as SGHRS and CDR2 as YFSETQ. V lost 4 bases and J 5 bases, leaving 12 bases between the germline ends.

The chain has TRBV21-1 and TRBJ2-7. TRBV21-1 corresponds to a pseudogene. The CDR3 consists of 14 residues. CDR3 sequence (DNA): TGTGCCAGCAGCCCAGAGGGCAGGGCCTACGAGCAGTACGTC. Amino acids: CASSPEGRAYEQYV.

The chain joins TRBV4-3 to TRBJ1-5, with TRBD1 identical over 7 bases. V lost 1 base and J lost 2; bases outside the gene matches: 5. Per germline, CDR1 LGHNA and CDR2 YSLEER. This CDR3 is built from 16 residues. CDR3 sequence (DNA): TGCGCCAGCAGCCAAGTTGCGCAGGGGGGCAATCAGCCCCAGCATTTT. Its protein product is CASSQVAQGGNQPQHF.

The V and J genes are TRBV5-1 and TRBJ2-2, with a tentative D call TRBD2 (7 bases). V dropped 2 bases and J dropped 4 bases, with 12 bases sitting between them. The CDR3 spans 15 residues. Germline CDR1 and CDR2: SGHRS and YFSETQ. CDR3: CASSFGGGPTGELFF. In DNA form, the CDR3 reads TGCGCCAGCAGCTTTGGCGGGGGCCCCACCGGGGAGCTGTTTTTT.

The V and J genes are TRBV18 and TRBJ1-4; D is possibly TRBD1 (5 bases). Germline CDR1 KGHSH, CDR2 LQKENI. Deletions cut 6 bases from V and 8 bases from J, with 19 bases between. The CDR3 is 15 amino acids. The CDR3 loop reads CASSLRAPPGEKLFF. The CDR3 bases are TGTGCCAGCTCCCTCAGGGCCCCCCCCGGAGAAAAACTGTTTTTT.

The genes are TRBV11-3 and TRBJ2-1; the match to TRBD1 covers 7 bases. Germline V gives CDR1 SGHNT, CDR2 YENEEA. The CDR3 is 15 residues long. J lost 4 bases, V lost 1 base, and 4 bases had no gene match. The CDR3 bases are TGTGCCAGCAGCTTAGGGGACAGTGAATACAATGAGCAGTTCTTC. Its protein is CASSLGDSEYNEQFF.

This chain connects TRBV28 to TRBJ2-1, with D unresolved. Trimming pared 5 bases from V and 10 bases from J, leaving 12 bases between. This CDR3 region has 12 residues. Germline V gene data show CDR1 as MDHEN and CDR2 as SYDVKM. In DNA form, the CDR3 reads TGTGCCAGCAGTCCCCTGGGGTGGGAGCAGTTCTTC. Protein product: CASSPLGWEQFF. Full variable domain (outside the CDR3, taken from reference TRBV28 and TRBJ2-1): DVKVTQSSRYLVKRTGEKVFLECVQDMDHENMFWYRQDPGLGLRLIYFSYDVKMKEKGDIPEGYSVSREKKERFSLILESASTNQTSMYLCASSPLGWEQFFGPGTRLTVL.

This clone was found a few times. This sequence joins TRBV18 and TRBJ1-2; weak D call: TRBD1 (6 bases). The CDR3 is 13 amino acids. Deletions cut 4 bases from V and 0 bases from J, with 6 bases between. Germline V gives CDR1 KGHSH, CDR2 LQKENI. DNA for the CDR3: TGTGCCAGCTCACAGGGGGCTAACTATGGCTACACCTTC. Protein: CASSQGANYGYTF.

The chain recombines TRBV21-1 with TRBJ1-5; the D call TRBD1 from the table was never checked on the DNA. TRBV21-1 is listed as a pseudogene. The CDR3 extends over 14 amino acids. CDR3 protein: CASREDRGNQPQHF. CDR3 nucleotide sequence: TGTGCCAGCAGGGAGGACAGGGGCAATCAGCCCCAGCATTTT.

The chain joins TRBV19 to TRBJ1-2, with 7 positions matching TRBD1. V lost 3 bases, J lost 5 bases, and 21 bases stayed unmatched. This CDR3 spans 19 amino acids. The germline V gene has CDR1 LNHDA and CDR2 SQIVND (reference sequence). The CDR3 DNA reads TGTGCCAGTAGTATGCGAGACGCCGGGACAGCATGGACCATGTATGGCTACACCTTC. As protein: CASSMRDAGTAWTMYGYTF.

The CDR3 protein is CASSYVENYGYTF. The CDR3 coding sequence is TGTGCCAGCAGTTACGTGGAAAACTATGGCTACACCTTC. The rearrangement joins TRBV6-5 to TRBJ1-2; D remains ambiguous. Germline V CDR1 and CDR2: MNHEY, SVGAGI. Trimming shortened V by 2 bases and J by 2 bases, and 6 bases separated the two germline ends. The CDR3 consists of 13 residues.

The chain is built from TRBV5-4 and TRBJ2-2; D not resolved. CDR3 length: 13 residues. Trimming pared 2 bases from V and 8 bases from J, leaving 10 bases between. Germline CDR1 is SGHNT and CDR2 is YYREEE (reference sequence). The CDR3 spells CASSFGSSGELFF. The DNA for the CDR3 is TGTGCCAGCAGCTTCGGGTCGTCGGGGGAGCTGTTTTTT.

This chain uses TRBV19 with TRBJ2-3; 10 nucleotides align to TRBD1. Germline CDR1 and CDR2: LNHDA and SQIVND (reference sequence). The CDR3 is 15 residues long. V lost 8 bases, J lost 5 bases, and 10 bases stayed unmatched. The CDR3 reads CASGLGQGRLDTQYF. In nucleotides, the CDR3 is TGTGCCAGTGGTCTGGGACAGGGGAGGTTAGATACGCAGTATTTT.

J is TRBJ2-3 and V is TRBV5-5; D gene ambiguous. Germline CDR1 reads SGHKS; CDR2 reads YYEKEE (reference sequence). The CDR3 runs to 15 residues. With 2 bases removed from V and 0 bases from J, the gap between germline ends came to 10 bases. The CDR3 DNA reads TGTGCCAGCAGCTTAACTCCAGCTAGCACAGATACGCAGTATTTT. It encodes CASSLTPASTDTQYF.

The rearrangement links TRBV30 to TRBJ2-5; no definite D call. The CDR3 runs to 14 residues. The germline V gene encodes CDR1 GTSNPN and CDR2 SVGIG (reference sequence). The V gene lost 0 bases and the J gene lost 5 bases, with 13 bases spanning the gap. The CDR3 DNA reads TGTGCCTGGAGTGTACAATCTATTGGGGAGACCCAGTACTTC. Translated, it gives CAWSVQSIGETQYF.

V is TRBV19 and J is TRBJ2-3, with TRBD2 matching 14 bases. In germline, CDR1 is LNHDA, CDR2 SQIVND (reference sequence). This CDR3 has 17 residues. V trimming: 4 bases; J trimming: 0 bases; junction bases outside the gene matches: 3. Here the CDR3 DNA reads TGTGCCAGTAGTACCCGACTAGCGGGGGGGAGCACAGATACGCAGTATTTT. Translated: CASSTRLAGGSTDTQYF.

V is TRBV28 and J is TRBJ1-4; D is unresolved. This CDR3 spans 16 amino acids. Trimming left V 3 bases short and J 6 bases short, with 17 bases between. Germline assignment: CDR1 MDHEN and CDR2 SYDVKM. In DNA form, the CDR3 reads TGTGCCAGCAGTTTCCGCCCGACGCAGGTGGATGAAAAACTGTTTTTT. Encoded protein: CASSFRPTQVDEKLFF. Variable domain in full (rest from reference TRBV28 and TRBJ1-4): DVKVTQSSRYLVKRTGEKVFLECVQDMDHENMFWYRQDPGLGLRLIYFSYDVKMKEKGDIPEGYSVSREKKERFSLILESASTNQTSMYLCASSFRPTQVDEKLFFGSGTQLSVL.

The DNA of the CDR3 is TGTGCCAGCAGCCAGGGGGACGGGTATAATTCACCCCTCCACTTT. Translation: CASSQGDGYNSPLHF. The chain links TRBV13 to TRBJ1-6; 7 bases match TRBD1. The CDR3 has 15 amino acids. Germline V CDR1 and CDR2: PRHDT, FYEKMQ (reference sequence). V dropped 5 bases and J dropped 4; count of bases not matched to a gene: 5.

The J gene is TRBJ2-5, the V gene TRBV7-9; 9 positions agree with TRBD2. Trimming removed 0 bases from V and 4 bases from J; junction bases left unmatched: 15. The CDR3 is 19 amino acids. Germline lookup yields CDR1 SEHNR and CDR2 FQNEAQ (reference sequence). CDR3 in amino acids: CASSLAGWSAGGLGETQYF. As DNA, the CDR3 is TGTGCCAGCAGCTTAGCGGGGTGGTCGGCGGGAGGGCTTGGAGAGACCCAGTACTTC.

This rearrangement joins TRBV2 to TRBJ2-5, with D maybe TRBD2 (6 bases). Germline CDR1 and CDR2: SNHLY and FYNNEI. The V end was cut by 11 bases, the J end by 3 bases, with 10 bases between. This CDR3 contains 11 residues. CDR3 residues: CAGKREETQYF. The CDR3 DNA reads TGTGCCGGAAAGCGGGAAGAGACCCAGTACTTC.

This clone was seen only once. The chain carries TRBV9 and TRBJ2-5; D is possibly TRBD1 (8 bases). Germline V gene data show CDR1 as SGDLS and CDR2 as YYNGEE. Trimming cost V 1 base and J 2 bases, with 15 bases left between them. The CDR3 consists of 16 residues. As DNA, the CDR3 is TGTGCCAGCAGCGTAACAGGGGGAGGGCTACAAGAGACCCAGTACTTC. This translates into CASSVTGGGLQETQYF.

V usage is TRBV24-1 and J usage is TRBJ1-2, with D maybe TRBD1 (6 bases). V was trimmed by 5 bases and J by 4 bases, leaving 7 bases between them. This CDR3 comprises 12 residues. Germline CDR1 KGHDR, CDR2 SFDVKD. Here the CDR3 reads CATSVDSYGYTF. CDR3 nucleotide sequence: TGTGCCACCAGTGTGGACAGCTATGGCTACACCTTC.